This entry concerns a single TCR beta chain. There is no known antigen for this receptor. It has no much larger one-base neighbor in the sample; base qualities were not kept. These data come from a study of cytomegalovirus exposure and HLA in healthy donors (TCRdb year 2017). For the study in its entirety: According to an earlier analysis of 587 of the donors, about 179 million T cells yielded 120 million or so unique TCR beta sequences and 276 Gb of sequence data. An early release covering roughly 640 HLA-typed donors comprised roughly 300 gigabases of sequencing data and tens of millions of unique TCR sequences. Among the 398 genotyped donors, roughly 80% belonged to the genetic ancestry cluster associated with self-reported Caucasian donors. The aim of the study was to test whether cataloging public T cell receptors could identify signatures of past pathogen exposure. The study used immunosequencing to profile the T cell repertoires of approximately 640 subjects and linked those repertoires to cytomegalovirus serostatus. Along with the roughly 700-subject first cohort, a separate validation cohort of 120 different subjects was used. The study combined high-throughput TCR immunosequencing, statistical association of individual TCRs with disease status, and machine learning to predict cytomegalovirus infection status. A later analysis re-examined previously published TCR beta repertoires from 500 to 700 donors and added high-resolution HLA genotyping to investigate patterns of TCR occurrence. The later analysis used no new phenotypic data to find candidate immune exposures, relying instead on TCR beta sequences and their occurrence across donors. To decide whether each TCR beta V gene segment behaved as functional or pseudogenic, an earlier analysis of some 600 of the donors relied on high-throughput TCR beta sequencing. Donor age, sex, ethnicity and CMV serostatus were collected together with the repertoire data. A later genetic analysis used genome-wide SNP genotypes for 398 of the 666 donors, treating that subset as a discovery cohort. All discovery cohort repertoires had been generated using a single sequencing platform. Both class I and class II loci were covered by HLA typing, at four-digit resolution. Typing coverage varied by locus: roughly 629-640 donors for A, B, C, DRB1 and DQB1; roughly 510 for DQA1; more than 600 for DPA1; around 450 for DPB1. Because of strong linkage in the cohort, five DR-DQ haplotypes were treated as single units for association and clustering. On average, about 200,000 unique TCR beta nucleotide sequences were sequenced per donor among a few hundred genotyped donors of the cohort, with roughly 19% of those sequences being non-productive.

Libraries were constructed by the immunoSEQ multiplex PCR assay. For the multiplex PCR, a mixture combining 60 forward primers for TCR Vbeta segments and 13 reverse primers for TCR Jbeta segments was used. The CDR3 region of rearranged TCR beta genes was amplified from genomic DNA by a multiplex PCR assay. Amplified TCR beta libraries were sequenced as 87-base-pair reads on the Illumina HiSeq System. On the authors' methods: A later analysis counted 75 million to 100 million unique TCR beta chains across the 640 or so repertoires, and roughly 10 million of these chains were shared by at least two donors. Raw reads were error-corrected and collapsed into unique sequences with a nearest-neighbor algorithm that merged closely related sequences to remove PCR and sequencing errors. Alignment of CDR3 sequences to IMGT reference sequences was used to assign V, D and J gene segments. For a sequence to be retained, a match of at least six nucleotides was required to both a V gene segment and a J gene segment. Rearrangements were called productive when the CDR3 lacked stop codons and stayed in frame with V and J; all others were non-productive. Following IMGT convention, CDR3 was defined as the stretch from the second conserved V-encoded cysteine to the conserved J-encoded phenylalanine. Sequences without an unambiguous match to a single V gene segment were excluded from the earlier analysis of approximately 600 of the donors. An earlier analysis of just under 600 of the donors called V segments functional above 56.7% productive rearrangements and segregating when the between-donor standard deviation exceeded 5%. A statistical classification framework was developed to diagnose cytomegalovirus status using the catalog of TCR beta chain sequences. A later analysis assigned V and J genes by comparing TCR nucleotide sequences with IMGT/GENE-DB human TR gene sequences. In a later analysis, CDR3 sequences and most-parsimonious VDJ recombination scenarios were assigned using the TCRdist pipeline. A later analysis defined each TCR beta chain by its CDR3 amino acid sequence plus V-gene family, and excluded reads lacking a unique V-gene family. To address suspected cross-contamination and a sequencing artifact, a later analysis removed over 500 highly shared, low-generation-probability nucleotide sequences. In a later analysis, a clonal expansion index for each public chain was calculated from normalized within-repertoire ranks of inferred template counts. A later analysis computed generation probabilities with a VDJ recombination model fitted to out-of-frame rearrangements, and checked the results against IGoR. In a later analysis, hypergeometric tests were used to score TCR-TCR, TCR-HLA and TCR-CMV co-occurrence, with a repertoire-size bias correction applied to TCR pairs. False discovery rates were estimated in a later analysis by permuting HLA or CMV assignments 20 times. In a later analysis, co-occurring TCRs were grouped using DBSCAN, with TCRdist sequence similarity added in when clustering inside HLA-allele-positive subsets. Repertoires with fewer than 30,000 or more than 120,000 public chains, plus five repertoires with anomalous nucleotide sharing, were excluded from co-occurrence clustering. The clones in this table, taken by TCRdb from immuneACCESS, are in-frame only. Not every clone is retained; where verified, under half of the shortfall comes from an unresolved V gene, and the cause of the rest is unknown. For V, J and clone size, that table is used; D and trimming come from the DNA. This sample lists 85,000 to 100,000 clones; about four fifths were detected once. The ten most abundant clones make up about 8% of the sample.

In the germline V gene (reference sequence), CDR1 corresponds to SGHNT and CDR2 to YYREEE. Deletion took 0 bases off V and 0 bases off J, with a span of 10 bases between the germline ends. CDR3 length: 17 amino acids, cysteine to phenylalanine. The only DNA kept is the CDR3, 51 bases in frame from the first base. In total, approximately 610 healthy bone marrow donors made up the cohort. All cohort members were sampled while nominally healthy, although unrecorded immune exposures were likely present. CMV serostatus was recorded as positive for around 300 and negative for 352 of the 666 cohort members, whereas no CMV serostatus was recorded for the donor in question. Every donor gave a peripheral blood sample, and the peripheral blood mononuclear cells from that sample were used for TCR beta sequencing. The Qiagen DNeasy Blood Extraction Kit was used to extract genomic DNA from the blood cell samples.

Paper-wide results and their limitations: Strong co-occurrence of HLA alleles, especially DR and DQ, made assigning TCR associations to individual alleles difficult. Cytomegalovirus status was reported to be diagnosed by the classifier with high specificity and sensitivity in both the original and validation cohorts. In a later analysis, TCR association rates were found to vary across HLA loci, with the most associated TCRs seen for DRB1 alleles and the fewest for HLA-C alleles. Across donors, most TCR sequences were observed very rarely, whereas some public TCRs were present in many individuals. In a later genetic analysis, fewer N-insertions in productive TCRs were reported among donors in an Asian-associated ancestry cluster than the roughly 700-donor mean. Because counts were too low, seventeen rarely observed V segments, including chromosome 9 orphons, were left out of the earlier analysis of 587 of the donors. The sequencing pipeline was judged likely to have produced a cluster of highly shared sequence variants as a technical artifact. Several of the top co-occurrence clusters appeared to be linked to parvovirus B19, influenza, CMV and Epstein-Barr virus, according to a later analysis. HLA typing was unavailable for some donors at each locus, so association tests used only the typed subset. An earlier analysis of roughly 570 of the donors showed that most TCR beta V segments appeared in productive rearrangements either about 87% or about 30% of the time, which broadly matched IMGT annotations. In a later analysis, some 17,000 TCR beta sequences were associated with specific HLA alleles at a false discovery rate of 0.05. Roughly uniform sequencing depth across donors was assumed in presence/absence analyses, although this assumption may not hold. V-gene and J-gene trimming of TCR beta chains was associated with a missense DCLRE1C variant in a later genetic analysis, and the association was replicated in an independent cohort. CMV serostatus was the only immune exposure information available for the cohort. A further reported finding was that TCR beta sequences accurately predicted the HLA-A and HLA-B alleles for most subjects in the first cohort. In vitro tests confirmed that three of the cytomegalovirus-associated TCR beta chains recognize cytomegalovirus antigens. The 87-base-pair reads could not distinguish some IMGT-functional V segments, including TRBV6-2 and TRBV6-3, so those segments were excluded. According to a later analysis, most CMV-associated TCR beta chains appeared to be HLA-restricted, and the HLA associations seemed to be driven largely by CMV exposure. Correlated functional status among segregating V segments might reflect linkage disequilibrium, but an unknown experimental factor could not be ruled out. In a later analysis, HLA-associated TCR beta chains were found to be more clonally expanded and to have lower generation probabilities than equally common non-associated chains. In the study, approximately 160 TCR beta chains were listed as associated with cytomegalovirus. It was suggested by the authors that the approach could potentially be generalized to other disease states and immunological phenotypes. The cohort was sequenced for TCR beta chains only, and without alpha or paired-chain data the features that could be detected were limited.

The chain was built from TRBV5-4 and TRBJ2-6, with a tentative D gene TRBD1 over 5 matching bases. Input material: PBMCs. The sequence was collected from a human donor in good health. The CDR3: CASSLASRVSGANVLTF. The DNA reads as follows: TGTGCCAGCAGCTTGGCCAGCAGGGTCTCTGGGGCCAACGTCCTGACTTTC.